This TCR beta chain was identified in a study of shared T cell receptors in the human thymus. This clone appeared once. Method: immunoSEQ multiplex PCR; TCRdb's copy keeps in-frame clones and lacks some. The sample includes hundreds of thousands of clones, roughly 88% of them seen just once. V was shortened by 4 bases and J by 0 bases, with 5 bases between the two germline ends. CDR1 and CDR2 (germline): SGHRS, YFSETQ. This CDR3 has 14 amino acids. The data also belong to a second study, concerning human thymus T cells. Per that paper: Gene usage (both V and J) appeared biased in thymic and blood repertoires.

The chain recombines TRBV5-1 with TRBJ1-6; D is perhaps TRBD1 (5 bases). The sample comprised thymocytes. The origin of this receptor is a girl less than two years old with a congenital heart defect. CDR3 in amino acids: CASSTGSYNSPLHF. The DNA for the CDR3 is TGCGCCAGCAGCACAGGCTCCTATAATTCACCCCTCCACTTT.